The rows below give T cell receptor beta chains drawn from one sample of a study of T cell responses to AZD1222 COVID-19 vaccine. Sequenced by immunoSEQ multiplex PCR; TCRdb stores in-frame clones only, minus some. Of about 200,000 clones listed, about 94% are singletons. The material was peripheral blood, obtained 28 days after the second AZD1222 dose. These receptors all come from an adult who received the AZD1222 COVID-19 vaccine. Both conserved end residues are part of each CDR3. Fields, in order: clone size, D gene, J gene, V gene, CDR3 DNA, CDR3 protein. D genes are given only for firm matches. Clone size appears in some rows only: once, few, many, or a class for an expanded clone.

abundance: few
d_gene: NA
j_gene: TRBJ2-2
v_gene: TRBV27
CDR3nt: TGTGCCAGCAGTTGGAGGAGACTCACCGGGGAGCTGTTTTTT
CDR3aa: CASSWRRLTGELFF

abundance: NA
d_gene: NA
j_gene: TRBJ1-5
v_gene: TRBV6-5
CDR3nt: TGTGCCAGCAGAGGGACGCCGGAGGTTCAGCCCCAGCATTTT
CDR3aa: CASRGTPEVQPQHF

abundance: NA
d_gene: NA
j_gene: TRBJ2-5
v_gene: TRBV23-1
CDR3nt: TGCGCCAGCAGTCACAGGGGCCAAGAGACCCAGTACTTC
CDR3aa: CASSHRGQETQYF

abundance: NA
d_gene: TRBD2
j_gene: TRBJ2-3
v_gene: TRBV5-1
CDR3nt: TGCGCCAGCAGCTCAGCCCGCGGGAGCGTACTTTCGGATACGCAGTATTTT
CDR3aa: CASSSARGSVLSDTQYF

abundance: NA
d_gene: NA
j_gene: TRBJ2-1
v_gene: TRBV3-1/TRBV3-2
CDR3nt: TGTGCCAGCAGCCAAGGTCCAGCCGCCAATGAGCAGTTCTTC
CDR3aa: CASSQGPAANEQFF

abundance: NA
d_gene: TRBD2
j_gene: TRBJ2-3
v_gene: TRBV5-4
CDR3nt: TGTGCCAGCACGACTAGCGGGGGGGCTCTGCTGACGCAGTATTTT
CDR3aa: CASTTSGGALLTQYF

abundance: NA
d_gene: NA
j_gene: TRBJ1-2
v_gene: TRBV2
CDR3nt: TGTGCCAGCAGTGTCAGGAACCAGGGTCGGGGCTACACCTTC
CDR3aa: CASSVRNQGRGYTF

abundance: NA
d_gene: TRBD1
j_gene: TRBJ2-1
v_gene: TRBV6-5
CDR3nt: TGTGCCAGCAGCAGGACAGGGGGTAGGGATGAGCAGTTCTTC
CDR3aa: CASSRTGGRDEQFF

abundance: NA
d_gene: NA
j_gene: TRBJ1-2
v_gene: TRBV5-5
CDR3nt: TGTGCCAGCAGCTTGTCACGGAGTATGGGCTACACCTTC
CDR3aa: CASSLSRSMGYTF

abundance: NA
d_gene: NA
j_gene: TRBJ2-6
v_gene: TRBV5-6
CDR3nt: TGTGCCAGCAGCCTGCAGGGGTCGGGGGCCAACGTCCTGACTTTC
CDR3aa: CASSLQGSGANVLTF

abundance: NA
d_gene: NA
j_gene: TRBJ2-1
v_gene: TRBV4-2
CDR3nt: TGTGCCAGCAGCCAAGAGCGACTAGTATCCTACAATGAGCAGTTCTTC
CDR3aa: CASSQERLVSYNEQFF

abundance: NA
d_gene: NA
j_gene: TRBJ1-2
v_gene: TRBV6-4
CDR3nt: TGTGCCAGCAGTGACCGAGGGGTGGAAGGCTACACCTTC
CDR3aa: CASSDRGVEGYTF

abundance: NA
d_gene: NA
j_gene: TRBJ2-7
v_gene: TRBV5-5
CDR3nt: TGTGCCAGCAGCTTGGGGGTCGGGAGCTCCTACGAGCAGTACTTC
CDR3aa: CASSLGVGSSYEQYF

abundance: NA
d_gene: TRBD2
j_gene: TRBJ2-1
v_gene: TRBV19
CDR3nt: TGTGCCAGTAGGCGAACCGGGACTAGCGGGCGGGAGCAGTTCTTC
CDR3aa: CASRRTGTSGREQFF

abundance: NA
d_gene: NA
j_gene: TRBJ2-1
v_gene: TRBV5-8
CDR3nt: TGTGCCAGCAGCTTGGCGTTCAATGAGCAGTTCTTC
CDR3aa: CASSLAFNEQFF

abundance: NA
d_gene: NA
j_gene: TRBJ2-2
v_gene: TRBV6-2/TRBV6-3
CDR3nt: TGTGCCAGCAGCTGGGGGAACACCGGGGAGCTGTTTTTT
CDR3aa: CASSWGNTGELFF

abundance: NA
d_gene: NA
j_gene: TRBJ1-6
v_gene: TRBV27
CDR3nt: TGTGCCAGCAGTTTTGGAGGTAATTCACCCCTCCACTTT
CDR3aa: CASSFGGNSPLHF

abundance: NA
d_gene: NA
j_gene: TRBJ2-3
v_gene: TRBV7-2
CDR3nt: TGTGCCAGCAGATTGCAAAGCACAGATACGCAGTATTTT
CDR3aa: CASRLQSTDTQYF

abundance: NA
d_gene: TRBD2
j_gene: TRBJ2-3
v_gene: TRBV7-9
CDR3nt: TGTGCCAGCAGGCCTAGCGGGGGCACAGATACGCAGTATTTT
CDR3aa: CASRPSGGTDTQYF

abundance: NA
d_gene: NA
j_gene: TRBJ1-3
v_gene: TRBV19
CDR3nt: TGTGCCAGTAGTAACCGACAGGTTAATGCCGGAAACACCATATATTTT
CDR3aa: CASSNRQVNAGNTIYF

abundance: NA
d_gene: NA
j_gene: TRBJ1-1
v_gene: TRBV6-5
CDR3nt: TGTGCCAGCAGTTTCTACACTGAAGCTTTCTTT
CDR3aa: CASSFYTEAFF

abundance: NA
d_gene: NA
j_gene: TRBJ2-2
v_gene: TRBV3-1/TRBV3-2
CDR3nt: TGTGCCAGCAGCCCTGAACCCGGGGAGCTGTTTTTT
CDR3aa: CASSPEPGELFF

abundance: NA
d_gene: NA
j_gene: TRBJ1-3
v_gene: TRBV5-6
CDR3nt: TGTGCCACCCGAGGCTCTGGAAACACCATATATTTT
CDR3aa: CATRGSGNTIYF

abundance: NA
d_gene: TRBD1
j_gene: TRBJ1-3
v_gene: TRBV10-3
CDR3nt: TGTGCCATCAGTGCGGACAGGGTGGGAAACACCATATATTTT
CDR3aa: CAISADRVGNTIYF

abundance: NA
d_gene: NA
j_gene: TRBJ2-2
v_gene: TRBV19
CDR3nt: TGTGCCAGTAGTATAGGGACGGTGAACACCGGGGAGCTGTTTTTT
CDR3aa: CASSIGTVNTGELFF

abundance: NA
d_gene: TRBD1
j_gene: TRBJ1-2
v_gene: TRBV5-5
CDR3nt: TGTGCCAGCAGACCCCCGACAGGGGATGACACCTTC
CDR3aa: CASRPPTGDDTF

abundance: NA
d_gene: NA
j_gene: TRBJ2-7
v_gene: TRBV3-1/TRBV3-2
CDR3nt: TGTGCCAGCAGCCCAATTGGGAGGGGGGGCAACGAGCAGTACTTC
CDR3aa: CASSPIGRGGNEQYF

abundance: NA
d_gene: TRBD2
j_gene: TRBJ2-1
v_gene: TRBV19
CDR3nt: TGTGCCAGTAGTATGGGAGGACTAGCCCGAGGCAATGAGCAGTTCTTC
CDR3aa: CASSMGGLARGNEQFF

abundance: NA
d_gene: NA
j_gene: TRBJ1-3
v_gene: TRBV7-9
CDR3nt: TGTGCCAGCAGCTTAGCAAGCATCCCGGGACTGGACTCTGGAAACACCATATATTTT
CDR3aa: CASSLASIPGLDSGNTIYF

abundance: NA
d_gene: TRBD1
j_gene: TRBJ1-2
v_gene: TRBV24-1
CDR3nt: TGTGCCACCAGTGATTTAACAGGGGGCGGTGGCTACACCTTC
CDR3aa: CATSDLTGGGGYTF

abundance: NA
d_gene: NA
j_gene: TRBJ1-1
v_gene: TRBV7-2
CDR3nt: TGTGCCAGCAGCTTTAATTACAGGGAAGCTGAAGCTTTCTTT
CDR3aa: CASSFNYREAEAFF

abundance: NA
d_gene: NA
j_gene: TRBJ1-4
v_gene: TRBV5-8
CDR3nt: TGTGCCAGCAGCGACATGGGGTCCGGTGAAAAACTGTTTTTT
CDR3aa: CASSDMGSGEKLFF

abundance: NA
d_gene: NA
j_gene: TRBJ1-6
v_gene: TRBV2
CDR3nt: TGTGCCAGCAGTGAATTGGTTGGGCAGGGTGGGCCTCTTTATAATTCACCCCTCCACTTT
CDR3aa: CASSELVGQGGPLYNSPLHF

abundance: NA
d_gene: NA
j_gene: TRBJ1-5
v_gene: TRBV19
CDR3nt: TGTGCCAGTAGTATGGGCGACAGGCCGAGCAATCAGCCCCAGCATTTT
CDR3aa: CASSMGDRPSNQPQHF

abundance: NA
d_gene: NA
j_gene: TRBJ1-3
v_gene: TRBV15
CDR3nt: TGTGCCACCAGCAGAGGAGGGTCTGGAAACACCATATATTTT
CDR3aa: CATSRGGSGNTIYF

abundance: once
d_gene: TRBD2
j_gene: TRBJ2-5
v_gene: TRBV5-1
CDR3nt: TGCGCCAGCAGCTTGGACGGGAGGCTGAAGACCCAGTACTTC
CDR3aa: CASSLDGRLKTQYF

abundance: NA
d_gene: NA
j_gene: TRBJ1-2
v_gene: TRBV6-1
CDR3nt: TGTGCCAGCAGTGAACGTATCGAAGACTATGGCTACACCTTC
CDR3aa: CASSERIEDYGYTF

abundance: NA
d_gene: NA
j_gene: TRBJ1-1
v_gene: TRBV2
CDR3nt: TGTGCCAGCCCGGGGGGGGACACTGAAGCTTTCTTT
CDR3aa: CASPGGDTEAFF

abundance: NA
d_gene: NA
j_gene: TRBJ2-2
v_gene: TRBV5-5
CDR3nt: TGTGCCAGCAGCTTGGGACTCCAGAGCTCCGGCACCGGGGAGCTGTTTTTT
CDR3aa: CASSLGLQSSGTGELFF

abundance: once
d_gene: NA
j_gene: TRBJ2-2
v_gene: TRBV5-4
CDR3nt: TGTGCCAGCAGCTTGGCAACGGGAACCGGGGAGCTGTTTTTT
CDR3aa: CASSLATGTGELFF

abundance: NA
d_gene: NA
j_gene: TRBJ1-6
v_gene: TRBV5-1
CDR3nt: TGCGCCAGCAGCTACGACAGGCCAGCCTATAATTCACCCCTCCACTTT
CDR3aa: CASSYDRPAYNSPLHF

abundance: NA
d_gene: NA
j_gene: TRBJ1-6
v_gene: TRBV5-6
CDR3nt: TGTGCCAGCAGCTTGGGCAGGACCCGTATTAATTCACCCCTCCACTTT
CDR3aa: CASSLGRTRINSPLHF